Described below is a single T cell receptor (beta chain) sequence and its context. This entry is derived from a study of tumor T cells in aggressive B-cell lymphoma. The method was immunoSEQ multiplex PCR; TCRdb's version includes in-frame clones alone and lacks a portion of them. There are about 11,000 clones in the sample; 80% to 95% occur only once, and around 2.9% lies in the top ten. V gave up 1 base and J gave up 2 bases; unmatched junction bases: 7. CDR3 size: 16 residues. Per the germline V gene, CDR1 is SGHRS and CDR2 is YFSETQ. This rearrangement joins TRBV5-1 to TRBJ2-7; 9 nucleotides align to TRBD1. This receptor was obtained from an adult with diffuse large B cell lymphoma. Sequencing input: tumor tissue. The CDR3 sequence: CASSLQHRGPAYEQYF. CDR3 sequence (DNA): TGCGCCAGCAGCTTGCAACACAGGGGGCCAGCCTACGAGCAGTACTTC.